This record looks at one T cell receptor (beta chain) sequence and its context. The antigen is unknown. Each TCR beta cDNA library carried unique molecular identifiers. Some 500,000 cDNA molecules were obtained per 1 to 10 million input T cells. TCRdb fed the PCR reads into MiXCR, producing one record per CDR3 protein. The top ten clones hold 11% of a sample with approximately 690,000 distinct CDR3 sequences, roughly three fifths of them seen once. With 3 bases removed from V and 5 bases from J, the gap between germline ends came to 11 bases. The CDR3 is 12 amino acids. Germline V gene data show CDR1 as DFQATT and CDR2 as SNEGSKA (reference sequence). The record originates from a study of post-analysis software for immune sequencing data. Study-level background: Patients with relapsing-remitting, secondary progressive and progressive-relapsing multiple sclerosis courses were all represented.

Study-wide points: The study found TRBV5-6, TRBV5-1 and TRBV20-1 among 5 or 6 TRBV segments more frequent in patients than controls.

The sequencing input was blood. This sequence originates from a girl aged 2 to 9 with multiple sclerosis. The chain recombines TRBV20-1 with TRBJ2-7, with a possible D match to TRBD2 (6 bases). The CDR3 DNA sequence: TGCAGTGCTAGTGCGGGACTTGACGAGCAGTACTTC. This gives the protein CSASAGLDEQYF.